The 27 T cell receptor beta chains presented below share a single source sample, sequenced in a study of blood T cell repertoires in COVID-19. Assay used: immunoSEQ multiplex PCR; TCRdb lists only in-frame clones, some missing. The repertoire holds about 180,000 clones, with 75% to 90% as singletons. The sequencing input was peripheral blood. All receptors come from a woman aged 35 to 49 with COVID-19, enrolled during active disease.

This clone has only one observation. The chain is built from TRBV4-1 and TRBJ2-2; 9 bases fit TRBD2. J was trimmed by 2 bases and V by 8 bases; bases with no gene match: 9. The CDR3 runs to 16 residues. Germline CDR1 reads MGHRA; CDR2 reads YSYEKL. CDR3 sequence reads: CASGGLAGPNTGELFF. The CDR3, as DNA: TGCGCCAGCGGTGGGCTAGCGGGGCCAAACACCGGGGAGCTGTTTTTT.

The chain couples TRBV6-5 to TRBJ1-3, with 9 positions matching TRBD1. The ends lost 4 bases at V and 4 bases at J; junction bases unmatched: 2. The length of the CDR3 is 14 residues. CDR1 is MNHEY and CDR2 is SVGAGI in the germline V gene. The CDR3 DNA follows: TGTGCCAGCAGTTCTACAGGGGGCGGAAACACCATATATTTT. Protein sequence: CASSSTGGGNTIYF.

This sequence joins TRBV27 and TRBJ1-2; D is undetermined. This CDR3 has 13 residues. Germline CDR1 reads MNHEY; CDR2 reads SMNVEV (reference sequence). With 5 bases removed from V and 2 bases from J, the gap between germline ends came to 9 bases. CDR3 DNA sequence: TGTGCCAGCAGTCCAGGTCCCAACTATGGCTACACCTTC. It encodes CASSPGPNYGYTF.

The genes are TRBV4-1 and TRBJ2-5; tentative D call: TRBD2 (5 bases). Per the germline V gene, CDR1 is MGHRA and CDR2 is YSYEKL. The CDR3 is 11 residues long. V shed 4 bases and J shed 5 bases, with 5 bases lying between them. CDR3 region: CASSRGETQYF. The DNA for the CDR3 is TGCGCCAGCAGCCGAGGGGAGACCCAGTACTTC.

The genes are TRBV10-3 and TRBJ1-3; D gene unclear. V was clipped by 9 bases and J by 0 bases, with 15 bases between them. Germline CDR1 reads ENHRY; CDR2 reads SYGVKD. The CDR3 is made up of 15 amino acids. In DNA, the CDR3 is TGTGCCATGGGAGACGGTACGGACTCTGGAAACACCATATATTTT. It translates to CAMGDGTDSGNTIYF.

V usage is TRBV6-4 and J usage is TRBJ2-1; 9 positions match TRBD2. Germline V lookup: CDR1 MRHNA, CDR2 SNTAGT. Trimming at V came to 2 bases and at J to 1 base, leaving 0 bases not matched to a gene. The CDR3 is made up of 15 amino acids. The CDR3 region has the DNA TGTGCCAGCAGTGACACTAGCGGGTCCTACAATGAGCAGTTCTTC. Its translation is CASSDTSGSYNEQFF.

This clone was detected only once. The chain employs TRBV14 and TRBJ2-2, with no clear D. Germline values: CDR1 SGHDN, CDR2 FVKESK. V lost 6 bases and J 0 bases, leaving 8 bases between the germline ends. The CDR3 is 14 residues long. The CDR3 DNA is TGTGCCAGCAGGAGGCAAACGAACACCGGGGAGCTGTTTTTT. This encodes CASRRQTNTGELFF.

The chain recombines TRBV6-5 with TRBJ2-6; TRBD1 matches at 9 bases. Germline trimming cut 8 bases from V and 3 bases from J; bases unmatched to any gene: 5. CDR1 and CDR2 from the germline V gene are MNHEY and SVGAGI. The CDR3 is 15 residues long. The CDR3 loop is CASVTGGGGANVLTF. CDR3 in DNA: TGTGCCAGCGTCACAGGGGGCGGTGGGGCCAACGTCCTGACTTTC.

The J gene is TRBJ2-7, the V gene TRBV2; TRBD2 agrees at 12 bases. CDR3 length: 15 amino acids. CDR1 and CDR2 from the germline V gene are SNHLY and FYNNEI. Trimming at V came to 2 bases and at J to 4 bases, leaving 3 bases not matched to a gene. CDR3: CASSELAGGKYEQYF. Here the CDR3 DNA reads TGTGCCAGCAGTGAACTAGCGGGAGGGAAGTACGAGCAGTACTTC.

The rearrangement joins TRBV10-3 to TRBJ1-3, with TRBD1 as a possible D gene (6 bases). The length of the CDR3 is 14 residues. Germline loops: CDR1 ENHRY, CDR2 SYGVKD. Trimming took off 3 bases at V and 3 bases at J, with 9 bases between the two ends. The chain's CDR3 is CAISDPGVGNTIYF. The CDR3 DNA sequence: TGTGCCATCAGTGACCCAGGGGTTGGAAACACCATATATTTT.

The chain is built from TRBV5-1 and TRBJ2-7; 7 bases line up with TRBD1. Germline trimming cut 2 bases from V and 0 bases from J; bases unmatched to any gene: 8. Germline V lookup: CDR1 SGHRS, CDR2 YFSETQ. The CDR3 length is 16 residues. CDR3 protein: CASSLEPGQSSYEQYF. The DNA of the CDR3 is TGCGCCAGCAGCTTAGAACCGGGACAGAGCTCCTACGAGCAGTACTTC.

The chain links TRBV10-2 to TRBJ1-2; tentative D call: TRBD1 (6 bases). Trimming removed 2 bases at V and 9 bases at J, with 13 bases between. In germline, CDR1 is WSHSY, CDR2 SAAADI. CDR3 length: 13 residues. CDR3 in DNA: TGCGCCAGCAGTGAGATATACAGGGAGAGCTACACCTTC. This encodes CASSEIYRESYTF.

The chain employs TRBV29-1 and TRBJ1-1; TRBD1 matches 7 bases. V shed 6 bases and J 6 bases; nucleotides not matched to a gene: 10. CDR1 is SQVTM and CDR2 is ANQGSEA in the germline V gene. This CDR3 region has 13 residues. CDR3 sequence (DNA): TGCAGCGTCCTTGGACAGGAAAAAGCTGAAGCTTTCTTT. It codes for CSVLGQEKAEAFF.

This chain uses TRBV7-8 with TRBJ2-1; no definite D call. Trimming removed 5 bases from V and 8 bases from J, with 13 bases in between. This CDR3 spans 13 amino acids. CDR1 and CDR2 (germline): SGHVS, FQNEAQ. As DNA, the CDR3 is TGTGCCAGCAGCCCCCTCCCCCGAGATGAGCAGTTCTTC. This codes for CASSPLPRDEQFF. Combining the CDR3 with reference TRBV7-8 and TRBJ2-1 gives the whole variable domain GAGVSQSPRYKVAKRGQDVALRCDPISGHVSLFWYQQALGQGPEFLTYFQNEAQLDKSGLPSDRFFAERPEGSVSTLKIQRTQQEDSAVYLCASSPLPRDEQFFGPGTRLTVL.

The V call is TRBV4-1, the J call TRBJ1-1; D gene unclear. CDR3 size: 14 residues. Germline CDR1 and CDR2: MGHRA and YSYEKL. Between the trimmed V and J ends, which lost 1 base and 3 bases, there was a span of 9 bases. CDR3 in amino acids: CASSQVGVHTEAFF. CDR3 DNA: TGCGCCAGCAGCCAAGTCGGGGTGCACACTGAAGCTTTCTTT.

The chain carries TRBV9 and TRBJ1-2; tentatively, D is TRBD1 (5 bases). V lost 0 bases and J lost 4, with 10 bases in between. Germline CDR1 is SGDLS and CDR2 is YYNGEE. The CDR3 loop spans 14 amino acids. This CDR3 reads CASSVGNQGYGYTF. The CDR3 DNA sequence: TGTGCCAGCAGCGTAGGGAATCAGGGCTATGGCTACACCTTC.

In its sample, this clone ranks as medium-sized (0.01 to 0.1%). The chain combines TRBV6-4 with TRBJ2-3; 11 bases match TRBD2. Trimming at V came to 3 bases and at J to 5 bases, leaving 4 bases not matched to a gene. Germline values: CDR1 MRHNA, CDR2 SNTAGT. The CDR3 is made up of 15 amino acids. The DNA for the CDR3 is TGTGCCAGCAGTGAAGGTACTAGCGGGGGAGATACGCAGTATTTT. The encoded protein is CASSEGTSGGDTQYF.

The V call is TRBV18, the J call TRBJ1-1; 7 bases align to TRBD1. Trimming removed 0 bases from V and 5 bases from J; junction bases left unmatched: 6. Germline V lookup: CDR1 KGHSH, CDR2 LQKENI. The CDR3 has 15 residues. CDR3 region: CASSPPGGARTEAFF. CDR3 DNA sequence: TGTGCCAGCTCACCACCAGGGGGCGCGAGGACTGAAGCTTTCTTT.

This clone was seen more than once but under ten times. The chain links TRBV6-5 to TRBJ1-4; 8 bases align to TRBD1. The CDR3 has 14 residues. J was trimmed by 8 bases and V by 6 bases; bases with no gene match: 8. Germline lookup yields CDR1 MNHEY and CDR2 SVGAGI. The CDR3 reads CASRGGQEREKLFF. The CDR3 DNA is TGTGCCAGCAGGGGGGGACAGGAAAGAGAAAAACTGTTTTTT.

The chain is built from TRBV14 and TRBJ2-5; TRBD2 agrees at 16 bases. This CDR3 region has 18 residues. CDR1 is SGHDN and CDR2 is FVKESK in the germline V gene. Trimming removed 4 bases from V and 2 bases from J; junction bases left unmatched: 7. The CDR3, as DNA: TGTGCCAGCAGCCCGGGACTAGCGGGAGGGCCTTGGCAAGAGACCCAGTACTTC. This translates into CASSPGLAGGPWQETQYF.

The chain recombines TRBV9 with TRBJ2-2; 7 bases align to TRBD2. Looked up from germline, CDR1 is SGDLS and CDR2 is YYNGEE. Trimming at V came to 8 bases and at J to 0 bases, leaving 7 bases not matched to a gene. The CDR3 consists of 15 residues. The DNA of the CDR3 is TGTGCCAGTACAAGGGAGGGGTCGAACACCGGGGAGCTGTTTTTT. Residues: CASTREGSNTGELFF.

This rearrangement joins TRBV5-8 to TRBJ2-1; 12 bases agree with TRBD2. In germline, CDR1 is SGHTS, CDR2 YDEGEE. The length of the CDR3 is 15 residues. Trimming removed 4 bases from V and 7 bases from J; junction bases left unmatched: 6. CDR3 DNA: TGTGCCAGCAGCCCCCAAGGACTAGCGGGAAATGAGCAGTTCTTC. It specifies CASSPQGLAGNEQFF.

The rearrangement uses TRBV28 and TRBJ2-1; no firm D call. The V end was cut by 4 bases, the J end by 2 bases, with 9 bases between. The CDR3 is made up of 14 amino acids. Germline CDR1 reads MDHEN; CDR2 reads SYDVKM. Here the CDR3 reads CASSSHSTYNEQFF. CDR3 DNA sequence: TGTGCCAGCAGTTCCCACAGTACCTACAATGAGCAGTTCTTC. The variable domain in full, with the rest retrieved from reference TRBV28 and TRBJ2-1, is DVKVTQSSRYLVKRTGEKVFLECVQDMDHENMFWYRQDPGLGLRLIYFSYDVKMKEKGDIPEGYSVSREKKERFSLILESASTNQTSMYLCASSSHSTYNEQFFGPGTRLTVL.

The chain uses TRBV20-1 and TRBJ2-1, with D possibly TRBD2 on 6 matching bases. The CDR3 covers 14 residues. Trimming took off 3 bases at V and 4 bases at J, with 13 bases between the two ends. CDR1 is DFQATT, CDR2 SNEGSKA, per germline (reference sequence). CDR3 nucleotides: TGCAGTGCTAGTCTCCCGGGGGATTACAATGAGCAGTTCTTC. Protein sequence: CSASLPGDYNEQFF.

V gene TRBV6-5 combines with J gene TRBJ1-2; TRBD1 might be the D (5 bases). The germline V and J ends were trimmed by 6 bases and 8 bases, with 10 bases remaining between them. The CDR3 consists of 11 residues. The germline V gene has CDR1 MNHEY and CDR2 SVGAGI. In DNA, the CDR3 is TGTGCCAGCAGGGACAACATCGGCTACACCTTC. Encoded protein: CASRDNIGYTF.

This chain uses TRBV4-1 with TRBJ1-1; 9 bases match TRBD1. V shed 3 bases and J 0 bases; nucleotides not matched to a gene: 8. CDR3 length equals 17 residues. Germline V lookup: CDR1 MGHRA, CDR2 YSYEKL. The CDR3: CASSQGVTGGLNTEAFF. CDR3 in DNA: TGCGCCAGCAGCCAGGGCGTCACAGGGGGCTTGAACACTGAAGCTTTCTTT.

The rearrangement joins TRBV5-5 to TRBJ1-3; D remains ambiguous. Trimming stripped 4 bases from V and 0 bases from J, with 11 bases between. Germline V lookup: CDR1 SGHKS, CDR2 YYEKEE (reference sequence). This CDR3 comprises 15 residues. Written as DNA, the CDR3 is TGTGCCAGCAGCAATCGCGCAGGCTCTGGAAACACCATATATTTT. Translation: CASSNRAGSGNTIYF.